Below are 25 T cell receptor beta chains sequenced from a single sample in a study of Tregs in tolerant kidney transplant recipients. The nonmyeloablative bone marrow transplants came from related graft donors, with transient mixed chimerism. Profiling relied on immunoSEQ multiplex PCR, and the TCRdb table lists in-frame clones only, not all of them. The sample totals tens of thousands of clones. This specimen was CD4+ T cells from blood (PBMCs), taken 24 months after the transplant. Receptor source: a human patient who received a combined kidney and bone marrow transplant. The graft donor may be the source of some T cells.

Comments on this clone: The read ends 3 residues before the CDR3 terminus; that terminus is restored from the germline J gene. This chain joins TRBV20-1 and TRBJ2-7, with 11 bases aligning to TRBD2. This CDR3 has 13 amino acids. V gave up 6 bases and J gave up 2 bases; unmatched junction bases: 3. The germline V gene has CDR1 DFQATT and CDR2 SNEGSKA (reference sequence). The sequenced CDR3 bases are TGCAGTGCCCCGACTAGCGGGACCTACGAG. Amino acids: CSAPTSGTYE. In full, the CDR3 is CSAPTSGTYEQYF.

Comments on this clone: With the read ending 3 residues before the CDR3 end, the germline J gene is used to fill in that end. V is TRBV20-1 and J is TRBJ2-4; 9 bases are shared with TRBD2. The J segment lost 0 bases and the V segment lost 0 bases, leaving 9 bases of the junction unmatched. Germline V gene sequence: CDR1 DFQATT, CDR2 SNEGSKA (reference sequence). The CDR3 spans 18 residues. The CDR3 bases that were read are TGCAGTGCTAGAGAAGCGGCTAGCGGGATATTAGCCAAAAACATT. Its translation is CSAREAASGILAKNI. The whole CDR3 protein is CSAREAASGILAKNIQYF.

Remarks on this clone: The CDR3 goes on 3 residues after the read ends, and that part is filled in from the germline J gene. The chain carries TRBV18 and TRBJ1-4; D is possibly TRBD1 (6 bases). Trimming pared 4 bases from V and 9 bases from J, leaving 15 bases between. CDR1 and CDR2 from the germline V gene are KGHSH and LQKENI. This CDR3 spans 14 amino acids. The covered CDR3 bases are TGTGCCAGCTCACAGGGGGACGACTCGAAAAAA. Translated: CASSQGDDSKK. In full, the CDR3 is CASSQGDDSKKLFF.

As for this clone: The sequence runs out 3 residues before the end of the CDR3; the remainder is reconstructed from the germline J gene. The rearrangement uses TRBV2 and TRBJ2-6; D is perhaps TRBD1 (5 bases). The CDR3 extends over 19 amino acids. Germline V gene lookup returns CDR1 SNHLY and CDR2 FYNNEI. V was clipped by 6 bases and J by 0 bases, with 21 bases between them. The part of the CDR3 DNA that was read is TGTGCCAGCAGCCGCATGTTGGCCAGGGTTACCTCTGGGGCCAACGTC. Encoded protein: CASSRMLARVTSGANV. The whole CDR3 reads CASSRMLARVTSGANVLTF.

In the case of this clone: Read coverage stops 3 residues before the CDR3 terminus; the germline J gene supplies the remainder. V gene TRBV19 combines with J gene TRBJ2-7; D is ambiguous. Germline CDR1 reads LNHDA; CDR2 reads SQIVND (reference sequence). The CDR3 runs to 15 residues. V lost 4 bases and J lost 0, with 13 bases in between. CDR3 amino acids: CASSTTSANSYEQYF. The part of the CDR3 DNA that was read is TGTGCCAGTAGTACCACGAGCGCCAACTCCTACGAG.

As concerns this clone: The read ends 3 residues early relative to the CDR3; the germline J gene fills the gap. V usage is TRBV18 and J usage is TRBJ1-6; the D gene is possibly TRBD1 (6 bases). With 2 bases removed from V and 7 bases from J, the gap between germline ends came to 6 bases. The CDR3 sequence is 13 residues long. Germline loops: CDR1 KGHSH, CDR2 LQKENI. The CDR3 region is CASSPDRNSPLHF. CDR3 DNA, as far as it was read: TGTGCCAGCTCACCAGACAGGAATTCACCC. Looking up the rest from reference TRBV18 and TRBJ1-6 gives the full variable domain: NAGVMQNPRHLVRRRGQEARLRCSPMKGHSHVYWYRQLPEEGLKFMVYLQKENIIDESGMPKERFSAEFPKEGPSILRIQQVVRGDSAAYFCASSPDRNSPLHFGNGTRLTVT.

In the case of this clone: The CDR3 is cut off 3 residues early in the read; its end comes from the germline J gene. The chain combines TRBV27 with TRBJ1-2; perhaps TRBD1 as D (5 bases). This CDR3 has 14 amino acids. Deletions cut 4 bases from V and 3 bases from J, with 12 bases between. Germline V gene sequence: CDR1 MNHEY, CDR2 SMNVEV (reference sequence). CDR3 in amino acids: CASSYTRDYYGYTF. The sequenced CDR3 bases are TGTGCCAGCAGTTACACAAGGGACTACTATGGC.

About this clone itself: The CDR3 end is not reached by the read, which stops 3 residues before it; the germline J gene fills it in. V usage is TRBV7-9 and J usage is TRBJ2-3, with D maybe TRBD2 (6 bases). Looked up from germline, CDR1 is SEHNR and CDR2 is FQNEAQ (reference sequence). The CDR3 has 13 residues. Trimming removed 7 bases from V and 5 bases from J, with 13 bases in between. The CDR3 spells CASTAGWVDTQYF. The part of the CDR3 DNA that was read is TGTGCCAGCACGGCGGGGTGGGTAGATACG. Together with reference TRBV7-9 and TRBJ2-3, the CDR3 gives the full variable domain: DTGVSQNPRHKITKRGQNVTFRCDPISEHNRLYWYRQTLGQGPEFLTYFQNEAQLEKSRLLSDRFSAERPKGSFSTLEIQRTEQGDSAMYLCASTAGWVDTQYFGPGTRLTVL.

Of note for this clone: The read comes to an end 3 residues before the CDR3 does, leaving the germline J gene to fill in the end. The chain links TRBV19 to TRBJ2-1, with D maybe TRBD1 (5 bases). The CDR3 has 16 residues. Trimming removed 1 base from V and 5 bases from J, with 15 bases in between. Germline lookup yields CDR1 LNHDA and CDR2 SQIVND (reference sequence). CDR3 sequence: CASSIVGQGLDNEQFF. The sequenced part of the CDR3 DNA is TGTGCCAGTAGTATAGTGGGCCAGGGTTTGGACAATGAG.

Remarks on this clone: The sequenced fragment ends 3 residues before the CDR3 boundary, so the rest is inferred from the germline J gene. The chain joins TRBV18 to TRBJ1-4; TRBD1 might be the D (6 bases). Trimming removed 3 bases at V and 10 bases at J, with 9 bases between. Germline lookup yields CDR1 KGHSH and CDR2 LQKENI. This CDR3 spans 12 amino acids. Here the CDR3 reads CASSPIGGKLFF. CDR3 DNA (partial): TGTGCCAGCTCACCCATAGGGGGAAAA.

As to this clone: From the germline J gene comes the end of the CDR3, since the read stops 3 residues before it. The chain uses TRBV12-3 or TRBV12-4 and TRBJ1-1; maybe TRBD1 (6 bases). V lost 3 bases and J 0 bases, leaving 23 bases between the germline ends. This CDR3 region has 19 residues. CDR3 residues: CASSFNPSTLGHLNTEAFF. CDR3 DNA, as far as it was read: TGTGCCAGCAGTTTTAATCCCTCTACTCTGGGACATTTGAACACTGAA.

About this clone itself: The read falls 3 residues short of the CDR3 end, and the missing part is taken from the germline J gene. The J gene is TRBJ2-3, the V gene TRBV19, with TRBD2 as a possible D gene (6 bases). Trimming took off 5 bases at V and 6 bases at J, with 12 bases between the two ends. CDR1 and CDR2 from the germline V gene are LNHDA and SQIVND (reference sequence). This CDR3 is built from 13 residues. The sequenced part of the CDR3 DNA is TGTGCCAGTAGTGGGACTGGGGCCGATACG. Translation gives CASSGTGADT. The complete CDR3 reads CASSGTGADTQYF.

This clone is identified as medium-sized from frequency. With the read ending 3 residues before the CDR3 end, the germline J gene is used to fill in that end. V is TRBV20-1 and J is TRBJ2-7, with 9 positions matching TRBD2. This CDR3 region has 14 residues. The V gene end was trimmed by 4 bases and the J gene end by 6 bases; junction bases not matched to a gene: 10. Looked up from germline, CDR1 is DFQATT and CDR2 is SNEGSKA (reference sequence). The sequenced part of the CDR3 DNA is TGCAGTGCTACCAGGACTAGCGTCTCTGGCGAG. It codes for CSATRTSVSGE. The full CDR3 reads CSATRTSVSGEQYF.

A note on this clone: The read terminates 3 residues before the CDR3 end, so the remaining end is supplied by the germline J gene. In the same sample, other DNA sequences code for this CDR3. This sequence joins TRBV5-1 and TRBJ1-5, with 8 bases that match TRBD1. Germline assignment: CDR1 SGHRS and CDR2 YFSETQ. Trimming removed 2 bases from V and 0 bases from J; junction bases left unmatched: 1. This CDR3 region has 15 residues. Incomplete CDR3 DNA: TGCGCCAGCAGCTTAGGACAGGGTAGCAATCAGCCC. Residues: CASSLGQGSNQP. The entire CDR3 protein is CASSLGQGSNQPQHF.

Concerning this clone itself: The CDR3 end falls 3 residues outside the read, so it is completed with the germline J gene. The chain carries TRBV11-3 and TRBJ2-7; 10 bases fit TRBD1. CDR3 length: 15 residues. Germline V gene data show CDR1 as SGHNT and CDR2 as YENEEA. The CDR3 bases that were read are TGTGCAAGTCGCTTAGCGGGGACAGGGGCTTACGAG. Protein: CASRLAGTGAYE. The whole CDR3 region reads CASRLAGTGAYEQYF. The complete variable domain, with remaining parts taken from reference TRBV11-3 and TRBJ2-7, reads EAGVVQSPRYKIIEKKQPVAFWCNPISGHNTLYWYLQNLGQGPELLIRYENEEAVDDSQLPKDRFSAERLKGVDSTLKIQPAELGDSAVYLCASRLAGTGAYEQYFGPGTRLTVT.

To note about this clone: The CDR3 is cut off 3 residues early in the read; its end comes from the germline J gene. V is TRBV19 and J is TRBJ2-3; D gene uncertain. Per germline, CDR1 LNHDA and CDR2 SQIVND (reference sequence). This CDR3 comprises 13 residues. Trimming left V 9 bases short and J 1 base short, with 11 bases between. The CDR3 here is CASETSRTDTQYF. The CDR3 DNA, read in part, is TGTGCCAGCGAGACTTCTCGCACAGATACG.

As concerns this clone: The read stops 3 residues short of the end of the CDR3; the missing end is completed from the germline J gene. V usage is TRBV7-3 and J usage is TRBJ2-1; 14 bases agree with TRBD2. V shed 5 bases and J 4 bases; nucleotides not matched to a gene: 7. The germline V gene encodes CDR1 SGHTA and CDR2 FQGTGA. The CDR3 loop spans 17 amino acids. This chain's CDR3 is CASSPTSGRASYNEQFF. The CDR3 bases that were read are TGTGCCAGCAGCCCGACTAGCGGGAGGGCCTCATACAATGAG.

On this clone itself: The CDR3 goes on 3 residues after the read ends, and that part is filled in from the germline J gene. The genes are TRBV20-1 and TRBJ2-1; 8 bases line up with TRBD2. Germline CDR1 is DFQATT and CDR2 is SNEGSKA (reference sequence). The CDR3 is made up of 15 amino acids. The DNA read from the CDR3 is TGCAGGGTCCGAAGCGGGAGTAGATCCTACAATGAG. Its translation is CRVRSGSRSYNE. The whole CDR3 protein is CRVRSGSRSYNEQFF.

On this clone: The read ends 3 residues shy of where the CDR3 ends; the end is completed using the germline J gene. This sequence joins TRBV7-2 and TRBJ2-7; D not certain. From germline, CDR1 is SGHTA and CDR2 FQGNSA. Trimming left V 5 bases short and J 3 bases short, with 17 bases between. This CDR3 region has 15 residues. This CDR3 is CASSPLAAANYEQYF. The sequenced part of the CDR3 DNA is TGTGCCAGCAGCCCTCTGGCGGCGGCCAACTACGAG.

Worth noting for this clone: The CDR3 goes on 3 residues after the read ends, and that part is filled in from the germline J gene. The rearrangement joins TRBV5-1 to TRBJ2-1; D is unclear. V was clipped by 0 bases and J by 9 bases, with 10 bases between them. This CDR3 contains 13 residues. CDR1 is SGHRS, CDR2 YFSETQ, per germline. The CDR3 DNA, read in part, is TGCGCCAGCAGCTTGGACAGAAAAAGTGAG. Translation gives CASSLDRKSE. The whole CDR3 protein reads CASSLDRKSEQFF.

To note about this clone: The CDR3 end falls 3 residues outside the read, so it is completed with the germline J gene. This chain joins TRBV7-9 and TRBJ2-7; 8 bases line up with TRBD1. The V gene's germline CDR1 is SEHNR and CDR2 FQNEAQ (reference sequence). V lost 0 bases to trimming and J lost 4 bases; unmatched junction nucleotides: 5. The CDR3 loop spans 15 amino acids. The CDR3 DNA, read in part, is TGTGCCAGCAGCTTAGCGTACAGGGGGAAGTACGAG. Translating it yields CASSLAYRGKYE. In full, the CDR3 reads CASSLAYRGKYEQYF.

Notes on this clone: The CDR3 end is not reached by the read, which stops 3 residues before it; the germline J gene fills it in. The genes are TRBV18 and TRBJ2-5; D might be TRBD2 (6 bases). This CDR3 has 12 residues. Between the trimmed V and J ends, which lost 5 bases and 5 bases, there was a span of 9 bases. Germline CDR1 KGHSH, CDR2 LQKENI. CDR3 sequence reads: CASSRLGETQYF. Partial CDR3 DNA: TGTGCCAGCTCAAGACTAGGGGAGACC.

CDR3 DNA (partial): TGCGCCAGCAGTCAATCAATGAGTAGCGGGAGGGGCACAGATACG. Translated: CASSQSMSSGRGTDT. Given in full, the CDR3 is CASSQSMSSGRGTDTQYF. The chain uses TRBV23-1 and TRBJ2-3; 11 nucleotides match TRBD2. The read ends 3 residues before the CDR3 terminus; that terminus is restored from the germline J gene. TRBV23-1 is classed as an ORF, of uncertain function. This CDR3 has 18 residues. J lost 1 base, V lost 0 bases, and 6 bases had no gene match.

Worth noting for this clone: Coverage ceases 3 residues before the CDR3 finishes, and the germline J gene fills in the end. The chain is built from TRBV5-1 and TRBJ1-3; TRBD1 is a possible D gene (6 bases). The CDR3 sequence is 16 residues long. The germline CDR1 and CDR2 sequences are SGHRS and YFSETQ. Trimming cost V 0 bases and J 0 bases, with 10 bases left between them. Incomplete CDR3 DNA: TGCGCCAGCAGCTTGGTAACAGGGTCCTCTGGAAACACC. Translated: CASSLVTGSSGNT. The CDR3 reads in full as CASSLVTGSSGNTIYF.

Concerning this clone: The read ends 3 residues before the CDR3 terminus; that terminus is restored from the germline J gene. The rearrangement uses TRBV5-1 and TRBJ2-7; D gene unclear. Germline CDR1 reads SGHRS; CDR2 reads YFSETQ. This CDR3 comprises 11 residues. The germline V and J ends were trimmed by 4 bases and 3 bases, with 5 bases remaining between them. CDR3 region: CASSNNYEQYF. CDR3 DNA (partial): TGCGCCAGCAGCAATAACTACGAG.